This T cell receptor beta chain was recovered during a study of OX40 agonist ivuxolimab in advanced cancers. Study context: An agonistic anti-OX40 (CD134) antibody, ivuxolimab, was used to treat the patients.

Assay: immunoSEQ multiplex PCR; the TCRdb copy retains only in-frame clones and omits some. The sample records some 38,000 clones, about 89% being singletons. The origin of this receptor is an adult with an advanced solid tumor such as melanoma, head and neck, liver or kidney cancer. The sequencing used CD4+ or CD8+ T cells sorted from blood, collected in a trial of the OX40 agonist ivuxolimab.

CDR3 coding DNA: TGTGCCAGCAGCTTGGGGCAGCCAAGGGGCTCCTATAATTCACCCCTCCACTTT. Encoded protein: CASSLGQPRGSYNSPLHF. This chain links TRBV5-6 with TRBJ1-6; D possibly corresponds to TRBD1 (5 bases). V shed 0 bases and J shed 0 bases, with 13 bases lying between them. CDR3 length: 18 residues. The germline V gene encodes CDR1 SGHDT and CDR2 YYEEEE.